The text below deals with one T cell receptor beta chain. This clonotype has only a few counts. Its antigen remains unidentified. Base qualities are not at hand, and no much larger clone is one base apart. Including cysteine and phenylalanine, the CDR3 has 17 amino acids. The entry retains the CDR3 DNA only, 51 bases that are in frame from base 1. For sequencing, an Illumina NovaSeq 6000 was employed. TCRalpha and TCRbeta cDNA libraries were constructed by 5'RACE with constant-segment primers, with sample barcodes and unique molecular identifiers being introduced. RNA was extracted from every sample with Trizol reagent. The libraries were amplified in two PCR steps, and the second step added a second sample barcode and Illumina TruSeq adapters. The libraries were sequenced on an Illumina NovaSeq using 2 x 150 bp paired-end reads. The paper's data handling went like this. The reads were demultiplexed and collapsed into UMI-guided consensus sequences using migec v1.2.7. With mixcr v2.1.11, UMI consensuses were aligned to TRA and TRB V and J templates and assembled into clonotypes. Expanded or contracted clonotypes were those called significant by both edgeR and NoisET, with noise models trained on biological replicates. For edgeR calls, the cutoffs were a false discovery rate-adjusted p below 0.01 and a log2 fold-change threshold of 1. As an exploratory analysis of dynamics, max-normalized trajectories of the 1000 most abundant clonotypes were examined by PCA with hierarchical clustering. The CD4 or CD8 phenotype of responding clones was assigned using the separately sequenced CD4+ and CD8+ repertoires. TCRdb reprocessing: public reads trimmed at Q25 with fastp, clones called with MiXCR, in-frame beta chains kept. Entries are consolidated by CDR3 protein sequence, retaining the most common genes and DNA. The V and J calls, along with clone size, are taken from TCRdb and not from the paper's own processing. The sample profile shows about 470,000 distinct CDR3 sequences; approximately 18% of them were found once. The top ten clones comprise approximately 13% of the sample.

Ficoll-Paque density gradient centrifugation was used to isolate PBMCs. This record belongs to a study of T-cell memory formation after mild COVID-19 (dated by TCRdb to the early 2020s). As for the study more broadly: TCR sequence clusters from the two donors were largely donor specific. In two donors, T-cell clones that expanded and contracted after mild COVID-19 were followed by sequencing TCRalpha and TCRbeta repertoires longitudinally. Two young, previously healthy adult volunteers, one female and one male, were included in the cohort.

The investigation overall reported the following: Some responding clones were detected in pre-infection memory, suggesting pre-existing cross-reactive memory T cells joined the SARS-CoV-2 response. Clones that contracted from day 15 to 85 showed balanced CD4/CD8 phenotypes, whereas a second wave of clones that expanded from day 15 to 37 leaned towards CD4+. Contracting CD4+ clones were located mainly in the CM and EM memory subsets, whereas CD8+ clones were found to be enriched in EMRA. SARS-CoV-2 specificity of the second-wave clones peaking on day 37 was not confirmed. Only two mild cases were covered in the study, and larger cohorts including severe cases with pre-infection samples were considered necessary.

The rearrangement combines TRBV21-1 with TRBJ2-7; TRBD1 reflects the table's D call only, with no check against the DNA. TRBV21-1 is classified as a pseudogene. The clonotype comes from an adult woman who had mild COVID-19 (a few samples of this study predate the infection). The sample titles of this study are shuffled in the database, so cell type and time point are left out; the donor was told from shared clones. What was sequenced was PBMCs or a T cell subset sorted from them (not recorded which). The DNA sequence reads TGTGCCAGCAGCTCCCGCTTTGACTTGGGGGCGTCCTACGAGCAGTACTTC. Its coded protein is CASSSRFDLGASYEQYF.